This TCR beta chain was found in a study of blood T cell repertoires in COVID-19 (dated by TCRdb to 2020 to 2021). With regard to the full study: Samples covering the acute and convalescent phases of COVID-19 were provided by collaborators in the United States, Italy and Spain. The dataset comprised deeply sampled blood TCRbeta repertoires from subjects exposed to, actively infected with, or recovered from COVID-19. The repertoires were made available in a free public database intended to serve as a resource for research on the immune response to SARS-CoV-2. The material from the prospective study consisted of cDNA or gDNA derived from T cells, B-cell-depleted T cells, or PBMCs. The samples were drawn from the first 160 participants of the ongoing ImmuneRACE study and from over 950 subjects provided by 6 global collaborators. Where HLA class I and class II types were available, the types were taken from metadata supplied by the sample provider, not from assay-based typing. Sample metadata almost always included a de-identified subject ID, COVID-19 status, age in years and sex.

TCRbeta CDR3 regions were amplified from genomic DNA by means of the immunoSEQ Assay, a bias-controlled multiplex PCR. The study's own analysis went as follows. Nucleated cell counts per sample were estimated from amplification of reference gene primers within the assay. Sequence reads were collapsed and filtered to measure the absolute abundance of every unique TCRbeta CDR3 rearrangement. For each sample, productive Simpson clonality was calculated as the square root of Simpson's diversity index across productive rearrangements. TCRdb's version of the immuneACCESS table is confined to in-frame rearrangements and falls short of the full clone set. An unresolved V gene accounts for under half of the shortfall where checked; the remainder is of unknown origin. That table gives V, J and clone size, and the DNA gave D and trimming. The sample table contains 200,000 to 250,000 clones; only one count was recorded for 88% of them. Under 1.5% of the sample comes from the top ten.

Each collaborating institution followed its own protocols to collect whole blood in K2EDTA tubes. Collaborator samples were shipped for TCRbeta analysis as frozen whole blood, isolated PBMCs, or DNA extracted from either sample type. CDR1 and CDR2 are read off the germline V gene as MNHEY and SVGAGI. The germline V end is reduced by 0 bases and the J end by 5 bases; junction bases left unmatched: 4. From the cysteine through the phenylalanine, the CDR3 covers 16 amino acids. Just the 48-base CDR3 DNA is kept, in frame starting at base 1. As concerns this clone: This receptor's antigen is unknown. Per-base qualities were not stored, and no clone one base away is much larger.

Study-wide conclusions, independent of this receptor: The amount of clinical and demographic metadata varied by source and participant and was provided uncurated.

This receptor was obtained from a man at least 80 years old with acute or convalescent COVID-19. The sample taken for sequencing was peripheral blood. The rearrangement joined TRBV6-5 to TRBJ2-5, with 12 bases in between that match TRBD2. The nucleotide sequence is TGTGCCAGCAGTTACTCTCGACTAGCGGGGGTGGAGACCCAGTACTTC. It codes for CASSYSRLAGVETQYF.